This section outlines one TCR beta chain sequence together with its context. The data belong to a study of control samples from healthy donors and cancer patients. Clones were sequenced by immunoSEQ multiplex PCR, and TCRdb holds only the in-frame ones, with some missing. The repertoire has 250,000 to 300,000 clones, around 80% of them found once; the top ten carry 13%. This CDR3 has 14 amino acids. Germline lookup yields CDR1 SGHNT and CDR2 YYREEE (reference sequence). Deletions cut 4 bases from V and 4 bases from J, with 14 bases between. This sequence was found in an older woman with lung cancer. J is TRBJ1-1 and V is TRBV5-4; tentatively, D is TRBD1 (5 bases). The specimen was PBMCs. CDR3 protein: CASSPVGGGTEAFF. The CDR3 coding sequence is TGTGCCAGCAGCCCGGTGGGGGGGGGCACTGAAGCTTTCTTT. Drawing the rest from reference TRBV5-4 and TRBJ1-1, the complete variable domain is ETGVTQSPTHLIKTRGQQVTLRCSSQSGHNTVSWYQQALGQGPQFIFQYYREEENGRGNFPPRFSGLQFPNYSSELNVNALELDDSALYLCASSPVGGGTEAFFGQGTRLTVV.